The 18 T cell receptor beta chains given below trace back to one sample, sequenced in a study of CD8 T cells in Susac syndrome. With random hexamers, about 0.5 to 1 ug RNA was reverse transcribed. TCRdb processed the immunoSEQ multiplex PCR reads anew with MiXCR; each CDR3 protein has one entry. The profile shows a few hundred thousand distinct CDR3 sequences, about 96% of them singletons. The sample was CD4+ T cells from PBMCs. Every receptor here comes from a human donor with multiple sclerosis.

The V call is TRBV3-1, the J call TRBJ2-1; 8 bases agree with TRBD2. Germline assignment: CDR1 LGHDT and CDR2 YNNKEL (reference sequence). CDR3 length equals 15 residues. V shed 3 bases and J 4 bases; nucleotides not matched to a gene: 5. As DNA, the CDR3 is TGTGCCAGCAGCCAGGTAGCGGGAAAATACAATGAGCAGTTCTTC. It encodes CASSQVAGKYNEQFF.

The CDR3 loop is CSVDWADTQYF. The CDR3 nucleotides read TGCAGCGTTGATTGGGCAGATACGCAGTATTTT. The rearrangement links TRBV29-1 to TRBJ2-3, with no clear D. V gave up 3 bases and J gave up 4 bases, with 5 bases separating them. The CDR3 has 11 residues. Germline values: CDR1 SQVTM, CDR2 ANQGSEA.

This chain uses TRBV2 with TRBJ2-3; 13 nucleotides line up with TRBD2. The germline V gene encodes CDR1 SNHLY and CDR2 FYNNEI. CDR3 length equals 15 residues. J was trimmed by 11 bases and V by 5 bases; bases with no gene match: 10. CDR3 bases: TGTGCCAGCAGTCCTCGGACTAGCGGGGGACGAGAGCAGTATTTT. As protein: CASSPRTSGGREQYF.

The chain is built from TRBV2 and TRBJ1-6; tentatively, D is TRBD1 (5 bases). The germline V and J ends were trimmed by 3 bases and 7 bases, with 13 bases remaining between them. Per germline, CDR1 SNHLY and CDR2 FYNNEI. CDR3 length equals 15 residues. Written as DNA, the CDR3 is TGTGCCAGCAGTGAGGTTCGGGGGGGGAATTCACCCCTCCACTTT. Its translation: CASSEVRGGNSPLHF.

The chain recombines TRBV3-1 with TRBJ1-6; D not certain. Trimming took off 1 base at V and 5 bases at J, with 9 bases between the two ends. Looked up from germline, CDR1 is LGHDT and CDR2 is YNNKEL (reference sequence). The CDR3 runs to 15 residues. The CDR3, as DNA: TGTGCCAGCAGCCAAGTAGGGAGGAATAATTCACCCCTCCACTTT. Translation: CASSQVGRNNSPLHF.

The rearrangement joins TRBV2 to TRBJ2-5; D is perhaps TRBD2 (6 bases). The CDR3 totals 14 residues. Germline V gives CDR1 SNHLY, CDR2 FYNNEI. V was shortened by 6 bases and J by 1 base, with 12 bases between the two germline ends. CDR3 bases: TGTGCCAGCAGACTCCGGGACTTCCAAGAGACCCAGTACTTC. This codes for CASRLRDFQETQYF. Based on the CDR3 plus reference TRBV2 and TRBJ2-5, the full variable domain is EPEVTQTPSHQVTQMGQEVILRCVPISNHLYFYWYRQILGQKVEFLVSFYNNEISEKSEIFDDQFSVERPDGSNFTLKIRSTKLEDSAMYFCASRLRDFQETQYFGPGTRLLVL.

This chain uses TRBV3-1 with TRBJ1-2; D may be TRBD1 (5 bases). The CDR3 consists of 12 residues. Germline V gene lookup returns CDR1 LGHDT and CDR2 YNNKEL (reference sequence). Trimming stripped 1 base from V and 7 bases from J, with 7 bases between. The CDR3 region is CASSQAQGGYTF. CDR3 DNA sequence: TGTGCCAGCAGCCAAGCGCAGGGTGGCTACACCTTC.

This chain uses TRBV5-7 with TRBJ2-7, with 10 bases aligning to TRBD2. TRBV5-7 is classed as an ORF, of uncertain function. This CDR3 region has 16 residues. Unmatched junction bases numbered 3, after V lost 0 bases and J lost 0 bases. The CDR3 protein is CASSLGAGGSSYEQYF. For the CDR3, the DNA is TGTGCCAGCAGCTTGGGAGCGGGGGGGAGCTCCTACGAGCAGTACTTC.

The genes are TRBV6-1 and TRBJ1-4; 7 bases match TRBD1. This CDR3 has 14 residues. With 7 bases clipped from V and 8 bases from J, the junction kept 10 bases outside the gene matches. Per the germline V gene, CDR1 is MNHNS and CDR2 is SASEGT. In DNA form, the CDR3 reads TGTGCCAGCAATCTGGACAGGCTATTCGAAAAACTGTTTTTT. Encoded protein: CASNLDRLFEKLFF.

This clonotype was recorded once. The V gene is TRBV6-6, the J gene TRBJ1-2; D gene uncertain. Trimming removed 6 bases from V and 8 bases from J, with 16 bases in between. CDR3 length: 13 residues. Germline loops: CDR1 MNHNY, CDR2 SVGAGI (reference sequence). The CDR3 DNA sequence: TGTGCCAGCAGAGACTCGACGGGAAGAGGCTACACCTTC. Protein product: CASRDSTGRGYTF.

V and J are TRBV29-1 and TRBJ1-3; no firm D call. The V gene lost 4 bases and the J gene lost 4 bases, with 8 bases spanning the gap. Per germline, CDR1 SQVTM and CDR2 ANQGSEA. This CDR3 is 12 amino acids long. DNA for the CDR3: TGCAGCGTTGTTCTTTCAGGAAACACCATATATTTT. It encodes CSVVLSGNTIYF.

This rearrangement joins TRBV7-9 to TRBJ1-1; 7 nucleotides agree with TRBD1. From germline, CDR1 is SEHNR and CDR2 FQNEAQ (reference sequence). CDR3 size: 14 residues. V lost 5 bases, J lost 6 bases, and 9 bases stayed unmatched. CDR3 nucleotides: TGTGCCAGCAGCGCGGGACAGTTGGAAGCTGAAGCTTTCTTT. It yields the protein CASSAGQLEAEAFF.

The V gene is TRBV29-1, the J gene TRBJ1-1; the D gene is possibly TRBD1 (5 bases). The CDR3 runs 13 residues. Trimming removed 4 bases at V and 4 bases at J, with 13 bases between. Germline V lookup: CDR1 SQVTM, CDR2 ANQGSEA. The CDR3 region is CSVAPPGGTEAFF. Here the CDR3 DNA reads TGCAGCGTTGCCCCCCCGGGGGGCACTGAAGCTTTCTTT.

The chain employs TRBV15 and TRBJ2-6; no clear D gene. The CDR3 sequence is 14 residues long. The V end was cut by 5 bases, the J end by 2 bases, with 7 bases between. The germline gives CDR1 LNHNV, CDR2 YYDKDF (reference sequence). The CDR3 DNA sequence: TGTGCCACCAGCCCCCGAGCTGGGGCCAACGTCCTGACTTTC. Translating it yields CATSPRAGANVLTF.

This clonotype has a single count. The V call is TRBV29-1, the J call TRBJ2-3, with D possibly TRBD2 on 6 matching bases. There are 12 residues in the CDR3. Trimming removed 3 bases at V and 5 bases at J, with 9 bases between. Germline V CDR1 and CDR2: SQVTM, ANQGSEA. Written as DNA, the CDR3 is TGCAGCGTTGACGTGGGGGGAGATACGCAGTATTTT. This translates into CSVDVGGDTQYF.

The rearrangement links TRBV4-1 to TRBJ2-1; 10 nucleotides agree with TRBD2. Germline-derived CDR1 and CDR2 are MGHRA and YSYEKL. The CDR3 has 13 amino acids. Trimming at V came to 3 bases and at J to 13 bases, leaving 6 bases not matched to a gene. CDR3 sequence reads: CASSQVSGGLQFF. CDR3 bases: TGCGCCAGCAGCCAGGTTAGCGGGGGGCTCCAGTTCTTC.

In its sample, this clonotype was seen once. This chain joins TRBV7-8 and TRBJ1-1; D ambiguous. CDR1 and CDR2 (germline): SGHVS, FQNEAQ. This CDR3 region has 14 residues. The V and J ends lost 3 bases and 0 bases respectively, with 8 bases between them. CDR3 DNA sequence: TGTGCCAGCAGCTTTCTCAACTTGAACACTGAAGCTTTCTTT. Protein: CASSFLNLNTEAFF.

This CDR3 reads CAWSMGDRTEAFF. CDR3 sequence (DNA): TGTGCCTGGAGCATGGGGGACAGAACTGAAGCTTTCTTT. V and J are TRBV30 and TRBJ1-1; 7 nucleotides match TRBD1. With 3 bases clipped from V and 5 bases from J, the junction kept 6 bases outside the gene matches. This CDR3 is built from 13 residues. CDR1 is GTSNPN, CDR2 SVGIG, per germline (reference sequence).